This T cell receptor (beta chain) was profiled in a study of T cell responses to AZD1222 COVID-19 vaccine. Findings and limits, study-wide: Reportedly, close to half of spike-specific TCRs are directed against unmutated variant regions. Spike-wide coverage was observed for vaccine-associated CD4 TCRs, with dominant responses at 160-218 and 743-854.

The germline V gene has CDR1 MDHEN and CDR2 SYDVKM. The ends were cut back, 8 bases at V and 6 bases at J, with 20 bases in the middle. This CDR3 is built from 16 residues. The repertoire was sequenced with immunoSEQ multiplex PCR; TCRdb's copy has only in-frame clones and lacks some. Here the sample spans approximately 100,000 clones, more than 85% being singletons. Details on this clone: The target antigen is unknown.

The clonotype was recovered from an adult in good health. The rearrangement links TRBV28 to TRBJ1-6; D is unclear. The sequenced sample was peripheral blood, obtained on day 0 of AZD1222 vaccination. CDR3 region: CASGTGSFGLNSPLHF. CDR3 sequence (DNA): TGTGCCAGCGGAACCGGGAGTTTTGGCCTTAATTCACCCCTCCACTTT.